Below, one T cell receptor (beta chain) is given with its context. It lacks a known antigen. There are no base qualities to consult, and no much larger clone falls within one base. The junction shows trimming of 5 bases on V and 2 bases on J, plus 13 bases between the germline ends. The CDR3 has 15 amino acids, counting the end cysteine and phenylalanine. Only the CDR3 region is kept as DNA, spanning 45 bases read in frame from base 1. The data derive from a study of T-cell reconstitution after alpha-beta-depleted transplantation in children (TCRdb year 2016). Looking at the study overall: Using TCR repertoire profiling, the study followed T-cell immune reconstitution in a quantitative way in children after TCRalphabeta/CD19-depleted allogeneic hematopoietic cell transplantation.

The library relied on PCR. The sequencer listed for this sample is Illumina HiSeq 2500. Molecular barcoding was employed in the preparation of TCR libraries, with unique molecular identifiers being used to normalize TCRbeta repertoire quantification. TCRdb trimmed the raw reads at Q25, called clones with MiXCR and kept productive beta chains. Rows merge per CDR3 protein into single entries with the most common DNA and genes. This sample lists roughly 220,000 distinct CDR3 sequences; approximately 8% were detected once. The ten biggest clones cover less than 40% of the sample. Results and caveats for the whole study, not just this receptor: The high TCRbeta diversity at day 60 in some patients was ascribed to recipient T cells and intrathymic progenitors that had survived conditioning. The frequencies of hyperexpanded clones fell over the following months, and after one year, T-cell counts and TCRbeta diversity were mostly attributed to newly produced T cells. The apparently early alphabetaT-cell count recovery about two months after transplant was reportedly dependent on only several hundred rapidly expanded clones derived from non-depleted graft cells.

The treatment or condition label corresponds to: allogeneic hematopoietic cell transplantation with graft depleted of TCRalphabeta T cells and CD19 B cells. TCRalphabeta/CD19-depleted allogeneic hematopoietic cell grafts were given to the transplant recipients, all of whom were children. The chain links TRBV12-3 or TRBV12-4 with TRBJ2-1; a tentative D match to TRBD2 spans 5 bases. This clonotype was obtained from a male patient aged 2-9 years who had a stem cell transplant for acute myeloid leukemia, so the T cells may come from the graft donor. The specimen was PBMCs, mostly from graft donor cells, collected 360 days after TCRalphabeta/CD19-depleted stem cell transplant. The CDR3: CASSPIGGPYNEQFF. In nucleotides, the sequence is TGTGCCAGCAGTCCTATAGGAGGCCCCTACAATGAGCAGTTCTTC.